This T cell receptor (beta chain) comes out of a study of response to subunit inactivated influenza vaccine. Notes on the study in general: Few new T cells, the authors suggested, are recruited by each seasonal influenza vaccination.

Many counts were recorded for this clonotype. Antigen unknown. TCRdb recomputed calls from the RT-PCR reads with MiXCR, one row per CDR3 protein. The table records just under 250,000 distinct CDR3 sequences, less than 15% of them present only once. The germline gives CDR1 SGHDT, CDR2 YYEEEE. CDR3 size: 17 residues. The germline V and J ends were trimmed by 3 bases and 2 bases, with 18 bases remaining between them. The clonotype originates from a man aged 50 to 59 who received an inactivated influenza vaccine. The chain is built from TRBV5-6 and TRBJ2-1; D perhaps matches TRBD2 (7 bases). The sample was non-naive T cells sorted from PBMCs, taken 14 to 15 days before vaccination. CDR3 loop: CASSSFVGGLAYNEQFF. The CDR3 coding sequence is TGTGCCAGCAGCTCCTTTGTCGGGGGGCTTGCCTACAATGAGCAGTTCTTC.